A single sample is the source of the 27 T cell receptor beta chains below, sequenced in a study of T cell clonotyping in hematopoietic cell transplantation (dated by TCRdb to the early 2020s). Library generation was performed with the immunoSEQ multiplex PCR assay. TCRdb obtained this table from immuneACCESS and retained in-frame rearrangements with V and J assigned. These tables miss some clones; where compared with another copy, unresolved V genes account for less than half of the shortfall, and the remainder is unexplained. The sample includes 12,000 to 15,000 clones, with about 60% observed a single time. Approximately 9.8% of the sample comes from the top ten. The sequenced sample consisted of PBMCs. The receptors shown here come from a human donor who either received an allogeneic hematopoietic cell transplant for a myeloid malignancy or was a related donor (not recorded which). Some clones in this sample may be carry-over from other donors' samples.

The gene calls are TRBV19 and TRBJ1-2, with a weak D call TRBD1 (5 bases). The CDR3 has 12 residues. From germline, CDR1 is LNHDA and CDR2 SQIVND (reference sequence). Trimming took 7 bases from V and 5 from J, leaving 11 bases between them. The CDR3, as DNA: TGTGCCAGTACCATAGGGGTATATGGCTACACCTTC. Its translation: CASTIGVYGYTF.

Notes on this clone: The junction does not match germline at one end; this may be a read error. The CDR3 protein is CAGSEGQKAFF. In DNA, the CDR3 is TGTGCCGGGAGCGAGGGACAGAAGGCTTTCTTT. The rearrangement joins TRBV30 to TRBJ1-1; 7 bases agree with TRBD1. The CDR3 contains 11 residues. CDR1 GTSNPN and CDR2 SVGIG come from the germline V gene (reference sequence).

V is TRBV11-2 and J is TRBJ2-5; no definite D call. V was pared by 3 bases and J by 2 bases, with 7 bases between. The CDR3 runs to 13 residues. Germline CDR1 is SGHAT and CDR2 is FQNNGV. The CDR3 protein is CASSFPEQETQYF. CDR3 sequence (DNA): TGTGCCAGCAGCTTTCCAGAACAAGAGACCCAGTACTTC.

This clone was observed a single time. The J gene is TRBJ2-3, the V gene TRBV28, with 7 bases identical to TRBD1. The CDR3 covers 15 residues. The germline V gene has CDR1 MDHEN and CDR2 SYDVKM. Trimming at V came to 6 bases and at J to 5 bases, leaving 11 bases not matched to a gene. CDR3 DNA sequence: TGTGCCAGCAGCGAGCCAACAGGGGATGGAGATACGCAGTATTTT. Protein: CASSEPTGDGDTQYF. The complete variable domain, with remaining parts taken from reference TRBV28 and TRBJ2-3, reads DVKVTQSSRYLVKRTGEKVFLECVQDMDHENMFWYRQDPGLGLRLIYFSYDVKMKEKGDIPEGYSVSREKKERFSLILESASTNQTSMYLCASSEPTGDGDTQYFGPGTRLTVL.

The V call is TRBV6-6, the J call TRBJ2-7; 10 nucleotides line up with TRBD2. Trimming at V came to 4 bases and at J to 6 bases, leaving 12 bases not matched to a gene. The germline V gene has CDR1 MNHNY and CDR2 SVGAGI (reference sequence). This CDR3 spans 16 amino acids. The CDR3 DNA is TGTGCCAGCAGTTTACGTCAGCGGGAGGGAGCAATCGAGCAGTACTTC. It encodes CASSLRQREGAIEQYF.

The rearrangement links TRBV4-2 to TRBJ2-7; TRBD1 agrees at 7 bases. CDR1 and CDR2 from the germline V gene are LGHNA and YNFKEQ. CDR3 size: 16 residues. V shed 4 bases and J 4 bases; nucleotides not matched to a gene: 13. The CDR3 DNA is TGTGCCAGCAGCCGGAACCGGGACAGCCAGGGATACGAGCAGTACTTC. Translation: CASSRNRDSQGYEQYF.

This clone was detected a few times. The V call is TRBV5-1, the J call TRBJ2-5; D is unclear. Germline V lookup: CDR1 SGHRS, CDR2 YFSETQ. The CDR3 runs to 14 residues. The V gene lost 2 bases and the J gene lost 2 bases, with 10 bases spanning the gap. CDR3 nucleotides: TGCGCCAGCAGCTTCGGCCTCCCTCAAGAGACCCAGTACTTC. It specifies CASSFGLPQETQYF.

The gene calls are TRBV6-5 and TRBJ1-2, with D unresolved. V was shortened by 0 bases and J by 4 bases, with 15 bases between the two germline ends. Per germline, CDR1 MNHEY and CDR2 SVGAGI. There are 16 residues in the CDR3. CDR3 residues: CASSYSTGELGYGYTF. CDR3 DNA: TGTGCCAGCAGTTACTCGACCGGGGAGCTCGGCTATGGCTACACCTTC.

The gene calls are TRBV9 and TRBJ2-3, with 7 bases matching TRBD2. The ends lost 0 bases at V and 4 bases at J; junction bases unmatched: 5. The germline gives CDR1 SGDLS, CDR2 YYNGEE. This CDR3 is 15 amino acids long. CDR3 in DNA: TGTGCCAGCAGCGTAGTGGGAGGGTTCGCAGATACGCAGTATTTT. It is translated as CASSVVGGFADTQYF.

The CDR3 DNA reads as TGTGCCAGCAGCTTATCCGAGGGGGATGAAAAACTGTTTTTT. Translation gives CASSLSEGDEKLFF. The chain is built from TRBV7-2 and TRBJ1-4; D is possibly TRBD1 (6 bases). V shed 2 bases and J shed 6 bases, with 10 bases lying between them. This CDR3 is built from 14 residues. Germline V gene sequence: CDR1 SGHTA, CDR2 FQGNSA.

CDR3 sequence reads: CASSPDLNEQYF. The DNA of the CDR3 is TGTGCCAGCAGTCCGGACCTAAACGAGCAGTACTTC. This rearrangement joins TRBV6-5 to TRBJ2-7; D ambiguous. Between the trimmed V and J ends, which lost 5 bases and 5 bases, there was a span of 10 bases. In germline, CDR1 is MNHEY, CDR2 SVGAGI. The CDR3 has 12 amino acids.

The V gene is TRBV29-1, the J gene TRBJ2-1; tentatively, D is TRBD2 (5 bases). Trimming took off 4 bases at V and 0 bases at J, with 7 bases between the two ends. The germline V gene encodes CDR1 SQVTM and CDR2 ANQGSEA. The CDR3 has 13 amino acids. The CDR3 DNA sequence: TGCAGCGTTGGTGGGAGCTCCTACAATGAGCAGTTCTTC. Encoded protein: CSVGGSSYNEQFF.

The chain recombines TRBV2 with TRBJ2-5; TRBD2 agrees at 7 bases. Germline CDR1 reads SNHLY; CDR2 reads FYNNEI. V gave up 7 bases and J gave up 5 bases; unmatched junction bases: 7. The CDR3 loop spans 13 amino acids. Here the CDR3 DNA reads TGTGCCAGCACTAGGCAGGGAGGGGAGACCCAGTACTTC. Translated, it gives CASTRQGGETQYF.

The V call is TRBV30, the J call TRBJ1-2; D uncertain. Trimming left V 2 bases short and J 7 bases short, with 8 bases between. The CDR3 spans 11 residues. Germline-derived CDR1 and CDR2 are GTSNPN and SVGIG (reference sequence). CDR3 sequence (DNA): TGTGCCTGGAGTATCAGAGCTGGCTACACCTTC. This codes for CAWSIRAGYTF.

V usage is TRBV7-6 and J usage is TRBJ1-1; D not resolved. V lost 6 bases and J 0 bases, leaving 11 bases between the germline ends. The CDR3 loop spans 14 amino acids. From germline, CDR1 is SGHVS and CDR2 FNYEAQ. The CDR3 region has the DNA TGTGCCAGCAGTCCAGCGCATCTGAACACTGAAGCTTTCTTT. Its translation is CASSPAHLNTEAFF. Together with reference TRBV7-6 and TRBJ1-1, the CDR3 gives the full variable domain: GAGVSQSPRYKVTKRGQDVALRCDPISGHVSLYWYRQALGQGPEFLTYFNYEAQQDKSGLPNDRFSAERPEGSISTLTIQRTEQRDSAMYRCASSPAHLNTEAFFGQGTRLTVV.

The rearrangement links TRBV30 to TRBJ1-6, with D possibly matching TRBD1 (6 bases). This CDR3 contains 13 residues. The germline V gene has CDR1 GTSNPN and CDR2 SVGIG (reference sequence). The ends were cut back, 3 bases at V and 5 bases at J, with 8 bases in the middle. The CDR3 region has the DNA TGTGCCTGGAGAACAGGGAATAATTCACCCCTCCACTTT. This codes for CAWRTGNNSPLHF.

This chain uses TRBV19 with TRBJ2-7; TRBD1 matches 8 bases. The CDR3 has 14 residues. Germline V lookup: CDR1 LNHDA, CDR2 SQIVND (reference sequence). V dropped 7 bases and J dropped 2; count of bases not matched to a gene: 7. The CDR3 region is CASTKTGDPYEQYF. CDR3 bases: TGTGCCAGTACCAAGACAGGGGATCCCTACGAGCAGTACTTC.

The J gene is TRBJ2-7, the V gene TRBV19; possibly TRBD2 for D (6 bases). Germline lookup yields CDR1 LNHDA and CDR2 SQIVND (reference sequence). With 10 bases removed from V and 0 bases from J, the gap between germline ends came to 13 bases. The CDR3 is 13 residues long. The CDR3 loop is CATQLGGSYEQYF. The CDR3 bases are TGTGCCACCCAACTCGGGGGCTCCTACGAGCAGTACTTC.

V usage is TRBV7-2 and J usage is TRBJ2-7; no clear D gene. V was clipped by 1 base and J by 3 bases, with 7 bases between them. In germline, CDR1 is SGHTA, CDR2 FQGNSA. The CDR3 has 13 amino acids. DNA of the CDR3: TGTGCCAGCAGCTTAGGACGACTCTACGAGCAGTACTTC. It encodes CASSLGRLYEQYF.

The V and J genes are TRBV29-1 and TRBJ1-2; the D is unclear. The CDR3 loop spans 11 amino acids. CDR1 and CDR2 (germline): SQVTM, ANQGSEA. Trimming removed 3 bases at V and 9 bases at J, with 11 bases between. CDR3 sequence (DNA): TGCAGCGTTGAGTCCGAAGGCAGCTACACCTTC. Translation: CSVESEGSYTF.

The chain uses TRBV20-1 and TRBJ1-5; D remains unclear. Germline V gives CDR1 DFQATT, CDR2 SNEGSKA (reference sequence). The CDR3 runs to 10 residues. The V end lost 6 bases, the J end lost 9 bases, and 9 bases lay between the germline ends. For the CDR3, the DNA is TGCAGTGCCAATCCTGCGCCCCAGCATTTT. This gives the protein CSANPAPQHF.

V usage is TRBV7-9 and J usage is TRBJ1-1; maybe TRBD1 (5 bases). Germline V gene data show CDR1 as SEHNR and CDR2 as FQNEAQ (reference sequence). V was clipped by 1 base and J by 4 bases, with 13 bases between them. The CDR3 sequence is 15 residues long. The DNA for the CDR3 is TGTGCCAGCAGCTTAGGGGCAGGGTTTTTCACTGAAGCTTTCTTT. Protein: CASSLGAGFFTEAFF. Full variable domain (outside the CDR3, taken from reference TRBV7-9 and TRBJ1-1): DTGVSQNPRHKITKRGQNVTFRCDPISEHNRLYWYRQTLGQGPEFLTYFQNEAQLEKSRLLSDRFSAERPKGSFSTLEIQRTEQGDSAMYLCASSLGAGFFTEAFFGQGTRLTVV.

This clone has only a few counts. The rearrangement uses TRBV27 and TRBJ1-1; D remains unclear. In germline, CDR1 is MNHEY, CDR2 SMNVEV (reference sequence). Trimming took 4 bases from V and 1 from J, leaving 7 bases between them. The CDR3 consists of 13 residues. As DNA, the CDR3 is TGTGCCAGCAGTTCGTTTGGGAACACTGAAGCTTTCTTT. Its translation is CASSSFGNTEAFF.

The chain joins TRBV29-1 to TRBJ1-1; D ambiguous. Per the germline V gene, CDR1 is SQVTM and CDR2 is ANQGSEA. With 5 bases removed from V and 0 bases from J, the gap between germline ends came to 13 bases. The CDR3 spans 14 residues. The chain's CDR3 is CSVTMGRLNTEAFF. The DNA for the CDR3 is TGCAGCGTTACCATGGGCAGGTTGAACACTGAAGCTTTCTTT.

The CDR3 DNA sequence: TGTGCCAGCACCCCGTGGGGCAGGGGAAACACTGAAGCTTTCTTT. Protein: CASTPWGRGNTEAFF. This chain links TRBV28 with TRBJ1-1, with D possibly matching TRBD1 (6 bases). The V end was cut by 7 bases, the J end by 2 bases, with 17 bases between. CDR1 is MDHEN, CDR2 SYDVKM, per germline. The CDR3 loop spans 15 amino acids.

J is TRBJ2-7 and V is TRBV29-1; D is perhaps TRBD2 (6 bases). Germline CDR1 SQVTM, CDR2 ANQGSEA. V gave up 6 bases and J gave up 6 bases, with 15 bases separating them. This CDR3 has 12 residues. The CDR3 coding sequence is TGCAGCGTCGACCGGGAGTGGGGCGAGCAGTACTTC. Protein: CSVDREWGEQYF.

This clone was detected only once. This rearrangement joins TRBV25-1 to TRBJ2-2; D is unclear. Germline CDR1 reads MGHDK; CDR2 reads SYGVNS. The CDR3 extends over 15 amino acids. Trimming shortened V by 0 bases and J by 6 bases, and 11 bases separated the two germline ends. The CDR3 reads CASSEYPLLSGELFF. CDR3 DNA sequence: TGTGCCAGCAGTGAATATCCCCTCCTCTCCGGGGAGCTGTTTTTT. The variable domain in full, with the rest retrieved from reference TRBV25-1 and TRBJ2-2, is EADIYQTPRYLVIGTGKKITLECSQTMGHDKMYWYQQDPGMELHLIHYSYGVNSTEKGDLSSESTVSRIRTEHFPLTLESARPSHTSQYLCASSEYPLLSGELFFGEGSRLTVL.